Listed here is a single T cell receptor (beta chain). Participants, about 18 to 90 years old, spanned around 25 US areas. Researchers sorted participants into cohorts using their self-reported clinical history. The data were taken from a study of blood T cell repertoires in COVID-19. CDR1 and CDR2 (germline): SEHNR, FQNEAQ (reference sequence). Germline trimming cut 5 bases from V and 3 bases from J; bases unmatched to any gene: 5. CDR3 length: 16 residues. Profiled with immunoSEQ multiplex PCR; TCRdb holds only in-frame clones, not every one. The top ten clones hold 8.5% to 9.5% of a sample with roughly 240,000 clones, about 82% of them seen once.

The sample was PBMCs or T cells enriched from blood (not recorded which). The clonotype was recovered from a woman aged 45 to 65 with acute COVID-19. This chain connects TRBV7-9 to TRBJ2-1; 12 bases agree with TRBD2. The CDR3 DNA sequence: TGTGCCAGCAGCACCACTAGCGGGGGGAACTACAATGAGCAGTTCTTC. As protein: CASSTTSGGNYNEQFF. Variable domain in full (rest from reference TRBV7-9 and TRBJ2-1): DTGVSQNPRHKITKRGQNVTFRCDPISEHNRLYWYRQTLGQGPEFLTYFQNEAQLEKSRLLSDRFSAERPKGSFSTLEIQRTEQGDSAMYLCASSTTSGGNYNEQFFGPGTRLTVL.